This TCR beta chain came from a study of molecular identifiers for immune sequencing clone quantification. Whole-study results and caveats: In naive cells, clones above 20 RNA copies held under 1% of molecules, whereas in effector cells they held over 98%.

Sorting selected naive CD8 T cells with a CD8+CD4-CCR7+CD45RA+ phenotype. With regard to this clonotype: Antigen specificity is unknown. A much larger clonotype is one base distant, so this may be a read error.

The CDR3 has 13 amino acids. The V gene's germline CDR1 is WNHNN and CDR2 SYGVQD (reference sequence). TCRdb called the PCR reads again in MiXCR, with one record for every CDR3 protein. Of approximately 97,000 distinct CDR3 sequences listed, roughly 24% are singletons. The sample taken for sequencing was naive CD8+ T cells from blood, with Jurkat cell RNA spiked in. Subset in this sample: FACS-sorted CD8+CD4-CCR7+CD45RA+ naive T cells. The receptor comes from a human donor in good health. Some libraries in this study had Jurkat cell RNA spiked in. The chain joins TRBV10-1 to TRBJ2-7, with unresolved D. CDR3 coding DNA: TGCGCCCGCAGTGATTTTGGCCCCTACGAGCAGTACTTC. As protein: CARSDFGPYEQYF.